The rows below give T cell receptor beta chains drawn from one sample of a study of beta chain features in type 1 diabetes. Sequencing used immunoSEQ multiplex PCR; TCRdb keeps in-frame clones, though not all of them. Here the sample spans hundreds of thousands of clones, roughly 30% being singletons. The specimen sequenced was naive CD4+ T cells from blood. The receptor set was obtained from a man aged 18 to 29 in good health. Both conserved end residues are part of each CDR3. Fields, in order: CDR3 length, J gene, V gene, D gene, clone size, CDR3 DNA, CDR3 protein. The D gene is left open where the match is weak. The size entry is marked missing in some rows and otherwise reads once, few, many or a size class.

14,TRBJ2-2,TRBV7-9,-,few,TGTGCCAGCAGCTCCCCGGCGAACACCGGGGAGCTGTTTTTT,CASSSPANTGELFF
15,TRBJ2-1,TRBV27,-,-,TGTGCCAGCACCCGACCCTCGGCAGGAAGGAATGAGCAGTTCTTC,CASTRPSAGRNEQFF
14,TRBJ2-7,TRBV19,-,-,TGTGCCAGTAGTAGCAGGCGTCAGGTCTACGAGCAGTACTTC,CASSSRRQVYEQYF
15,TRBJ2-1,TRBV30,-,few,TGTGCCTGGAGGGCTGGCCGGGAACGTTGGGGTGAGCAGTTCTTC,CAWRAGRERWGEQFF
16,TRBJ2-1,TRBV30,TRBD2,-,TGTGCCTGGAGGGAGACTAGCGCCTTGGGATACAATGAGCAGTTCTTC,CAWRETSALGYNEQFF
13,TRBJ1-3,TRBV30,-,few,TGTGCCTGGGAGTTTAACTCTGGAAACACCATATATTTT,CAWEFNSGNTIYF
13,TRBJ2-3,TRBV18,-,-,TGTGCCAGCTCACCACCGATGACAGATACGCAGTATTTT,CASSPPMTDTQYF
15,TRBJ1-2,TRBV15,-,few,TGTGCCACCAGCAGAGCGGCGGGTTCGATTTATGGCTACACCTTC,CATSRAAGSIYGYTF
14,TRBJ2-7,TRBV5-1,-,-,TGCGCCAGCAGCCCCGGAGGGGGCACCTACGAGCAGTACTTC,CASSPGGGTYEQYF
16,TRBJ2-7,TRBV10-3,TRBD2,-,TGTGCCATCAGTTTTTGGACTAGCGGGAACTCCTACGAGCAGTACTTC,CAISFWTSGNSYEQYF
14,TRBJ2-7,TRBV9,-,-,TGTGCCAGCAGCGTAGGGAGAAGCTCCTACGAGCAGTACTTC,CASSVGRSSYEQYF
15,TRBJ2-1,TRBV25-1,-,-,TGTGCCAGCAGTCTCGACAGGCCATCCTACAATGAGCAGTTCTTC,CASSLDRPSYNEQFF
15,TRBJ2-1,TRBV18,TRBD2,-,TGTGCCAGCTCACCACCTCAACTAGCGGTGGATGAGCAGTTCTTC,CASSPPQLAVDEQFF
14,TRBJ1-1,TRBV7-2,-,few,TGTGCCAGCAGCCCCAACCAGGGGAACACTGAAGCTTTCTTT,CASSPNQGNTEAFF
16,TRBJ2-1,TRBV30,TRBD1,-,TGTGCCTGGAGTGTACGGAGGGACAGGGCCTACAATGAGCAGTTCTTC,CAWSVRRDRAYNEQFF
15,TRBJ2-7,TRBV14,TRBD2,few,TGTGCCAGCAGCCAAGGCCTAGCGGGCTCCTACGAGCAGTACTTC,CASSQGLAGSYEQYF
15,TRBJ2-7,TRBV6-6,TRBD1,few,TGTGCCAGCAGTTACACTGGGACAGATTCCTACGAGCAGTACTTC,CASSYTGTDSYEQYF
15,TRBJ2-1,TRBV2,-,-,TGTGCCAGCAGACGGGACCGACCCTCCTACAATGAGCAGTTCTTC,CASRRDRPSYNEQFF
14,TRBJ2-1,TRBV7-2,-,few,TGTGCCAGCATCTATACGAGCTCCTACAATGAGCAGTTCTTC,CASIYTSSYNEQFF
14,TRBJ2-7,TRBV7-2,-,few,TGTGCCAGCAGCTTAGTACGGAGCTCCTACGAGCAGTACTTC,CASSLVRSSYEQYF
13,TRBJ2-5,TRBV7-2,-,many,TGTGCCAGCAGCTTAGTTCGTTCGGAGACCCAGTACTTC,CASSLVRSETQYF
16,TRBJ2-7,TRBV5-6,-,-,TGTGCCAGCAGCCCTATCAAAACGGTAGCGACGTTCGAGCAGTACTTC,CASSPIKTVATFEQYF
13,TRBJ1-1,TRBV9,-,few,TGTGCCAGCAGCACAGCGGGCGGGGTTGCAGCTTTCTTT,CASSTAGGVAAFF
14,TRBJ2-3,TRBV30,TRBD2,few,TGTGCCTGGAGTGTCCAACGGGAGGGGCCCGCGCAGTATTTT,CAWSVQREGPAQYF
14,TRBJ2-7,TRBV18,TRBD1,few,TGTGCCAGCTCATCCGGGACAGGGGATTACGAGCAGTACTTC,CASSSGTGDYEQYF
14,TRBJ2-3,TRBV29-1,-,-,TGCAGCGTTGACGGGGGATGGGGCGCAGATACGCAGTATTTT,CSVDGGWGADTQYF
16,TRBJ2-7,TRBV5-1,TRBD2,once,TGCGCCAGCAGCTTGGGGCTAGCGGGAGGGCCGGACGAGCAGTACTTC,CASSLGLAGGPDEQYF
15,TRBJ2-5,TRBV30,-,few,TGTGCCTGGACACGGGAGGCGAGGGGGAAAGAGACCCAGTACTTC,CAWTREARGKETQYF
13,TRBJ1-1,TRBV19,-,few,TGTGCCAGTAGTATCCCACCGATCGCTGAAGCTTTCTTT,CASSIPPIAEAFF
15,TRBJ2-1,TRBV7-2,-,-,TGTGCCAGCAGCTTAGTGTCTCAAAGCTACAATGAGCAGTTCTTC,CASSLVSQSYNEQFF
17,TRBJ2-7,TRBV7-2,-,-,TGTGCCAGCAGTCATCCTCCAAGGGGAGTAGCTTCCTACGAGCAGTACTTC,CASSHPPRGVASYEQYF
12,TRBJ2-1,TRBV29-1,-,-,TGCAGCGTTCTTGGGGGTAACAATGAGCAGTTCTTC,CSVLGGNNEQFF
14,TRBJ2-3,TRBV30,TRBD2,-,TGTGCCTGGAGACTAGCGGGTGGGTCTAATACGCAGTATTTT,CAWRLAGGSNTQYF
11,TRBJ2-1,TRBV25-1,-,-,TGTGCCAGCAGTGAATATGGTGAGCAGTTCTTC,CASSEYGEQFF
16,TRBJ2-3,TRBV4-3,TRBD2,few,TGCGCCAGCAGCCACGGTGGGACTAGCGGGACGGATACGCAGTATTTT,CASSHGGTSGTDTQYF
13,TRBJ1-5,TRBV10-3,-,-,TGTGCCATCCGCAAAGATAGCAATCAGCCCCAGCATTTT,CAIRKDSNQPQHF
17,TRBJ2-6,TRBV10-3,TRBD1,-,TGTGCCATCCGCGGACAGGGAAACTTCTCTGGGGCCAACGTCCTGACTTTC,CAIRGQGNFSGANVLTF
14,TRBJ2-5,TRBV19,-,few,TGTGCCAGTAGTATGGGGCAGGGCGGACAGACCCAGTACTTC,CASSMGQGGQTQYF
10,TRBJ2-1,TRBV20-1,-,-,TGCAGTGCCCCCAACAATGAGCAGTTCTTC,CSAPNNEQFF
13,TRBJ2-6,TRBV2,-,few,TGTGCCAGCAGCCTCTCTGGGGCCAACGTCCTGACTTTC,CASSLSGANVLTF
15,TRBJ1-4,TRBV2,-,-,TGTGCCAGCAACCGACAGGACTCAACTAATGAAAAACTGTTTTTT,CASNRQDSTNEKLFF
12,TRBJ2-7,TRBV2,-,few,TGTGCCAGCAGTGAGGCTGGCTACGAGCAGTACTTC,CASSEAGYEQYF
13,TRBJ2-7,TRBV4-1,-,-,TGCGCCAGCAGCCAAGGCGTGGTTTACGAGCAGTACTTC,CASSQGVVYEQYF
15,TRBJ2-7,TRBV30,TRBD2,-,TGTGCCTGGAGTGTAGGGCGGGAGGATGTCTACGAGCAGTACTTC,CAWSVGREDVYEQYF
15,TRBJ2-4,TRBV28,-,-,TGTGCCAGCAGCCCTGCCGGGACTGGGAGAGACATTCAGTACTTC,CASSPAGTGRDIQYF
14,TRBJ2-7,TRBV30,-,-,TGTGCCTGGAAAAGAGACGGTAGCTCCTACGAGCAGTACTTC,CAWKRDGSSYEQYF
15,TRBJ2-3,TRBV2,-,-,TGTGCCAGCAATATCCGGGGGATTAGCACAGATACGCAGTATTTT,CASNIRGISTDTQYF
13,TRBJ1-1,TRBV29-1,-,few,TGCAGCGTCGCCATTTCTTCGGTTTCGAGCGCTTTCTTT,CSVAISSVSSAFF
16,TRBJ2-3,TRBV19,TRBD1,few,TGTGCCAGTAGTACGTGGACAGGGTTTCCCACAGATACGCAGTATTTT,CASSTWTGFPTDTQYF
13,TRBJ2-2,TRBV30,-,-,TGTGCCTGGACAGGGGTGAACACCGGGGAGCTGTTTTTT,CAWTGVNTGELFF
16,TRBJ2-1,TRBV4-2,TRBD2,few,TGTGCCAGCAGCCAAGATCGTGGGACTAGCATAAATGAGCAGTTCTTC,CASSQDRGTSINEQFF
14,TRBJ2-3,TRBV9,-,-,TGTGCCAGCAGCGTAGAGCTTGGAAGGAATACGCAGTATTTT,CASSVELGRNTQYF
14,TRBJ2-7,TRBV30,TRBD1,-,TGTGCCTGGAGTGGGGGACAGGGCGGCTACGAGCAGTACTTC,CAWSGGQGGYEQYF